This TCR beta chain was profiled in a study of cytomegalovirus exposure and HLA in healthy donors. Overall study results and limits: Exclusion applied to some V segments, including TRBV6-2 and TRBV6-3, as they were indistinguishable.

The germline V gene has CDR1 SGHDT and CDR2 YYEEEE. V gave up 0 bases and J gave up 8 bases, with 10 bases separating them. The CDR3 spans 13 residues. This clone turned up a few times. Its antigen is as yet unknown. The donors (healthy individuals) were bone marrow donors. Unrecorded immune exposure was likely among donors, who were nominally healthy when sampled. Use of 60 Vbeta and 13 Jbeta primers characterized the PCR. Clones were sequenced by immunoSEQ multiplex PCR, and TCRdb holds only the in-frame ones, with some missing. The sample consists of under 200,000 clones, 75% of them appearing once. The V and J genes are TRBV5-6 and TRBJ2-3; D is unresolved. The clonotype comes from a woman in her forties or fifties in good health and CMV-seropositive. Sequences were obtained from PBMCs. This CDR3 is CASSLGAPVTQYF. CDR3 coding DNA: TGTGCCAGCAGCTTGGGGGCGCCGGTTACGCAGTATTTT.